This T cell receptor (beta chain) was captured by sequencing in a study of CD8 T cells in ankylosing spondylitis. This clonotype occurred many times. CDR1 is MDHEN, CDR2 SYDVKM, per germline. J was trimmed by 7 bases and V by 4 bases; bases with no gene match: 10. This CDR3 has 15 amino acids. TCRdb redid the calling of the 5' RACE reads with MiXCR, one entry per CDR3 protein. The sample records 200,000 to 250,000 distinct CDR3 sequences, 8% to 9% being singletons. The sequence came from a female donor with ankylosing spondylitis or in good health (not recorded which). The chain carries TRBV28 and TRBJ2-1; 7 bases align to TRBD2. What was sequenced was blood, either unsorted or a sorted T cell fraction (not recorded which). The DNA for the CDR3 is TGTGCCAGCAGTTATGACGTACTGGGAGGGAATGAGCAGTTCTTC. It encodes CASSYDVLGGNEQFF.